The sequence of this T cell receptor beta chain was determined in a study of blood T cell repertoires in COVID-19. Trimming at V came to 4 bases and at J to 6 bases, leaving 4 bases not matched to a gene. In germline, CDR1 is SGHRS, CDR2 YFSETQ. This CDR3 is built from 13 residues. Sequencing was performed with immunoSEQ multiplex PCR; in TCRdb, only in-frame clones are kept and a portion is missing. The sample consists of approximately 34,000 clones, 88% of them appearing once. The sequencing input was peripheral blood. V and J are TRBV5-1 and TRBJ1-2; 9 nucleotides line up with TRBD1. This TCR came from a human donor in a cohort sampled during active COVID-19. The CDR3 reads CASSMGQGHGYTF. The CDR3 bases are TGCGCCAGCAGCATGGGACAGGGTCATGGCTACACCTTC.